This T cell receptor beta chain was captured by sequencing in a study of blood T cell repertoires in COVID-19. The overall study: Sources were T cells, B-cell-depleted T cells, or PBMCs; the material itself was cDNA or gDNA.

Sequenced by immunoSEQ multiplex PCR; TCRdb stores in-frame clones only, minus some. The data show approximately 170,000 clones, about four fifths seen once. Comments on this clone: The identical CDR3 is also encoded by other nucleotide sequences in the sample.

Input material: peripheral blood. The sequence came from a man between 65 and 80 years old with active or convalescent COVID-19.

The CDR3 loop is CASSLGTGETQYF. For the CDR3, the DNA is TGTGCCAGCAGCTTGGGGACAGGGGAGACCCAGTACTTC. The chain carries TRBV7-9 and TRBJ2-5; 9 nucleotides align to TRBD1. With 3 bases clipped from V and 5 bases from J, the junction kept 1 base outside the gene matches. The CDR3 totals 13 residues. Germline CDR1 and CDR2: SEHNR and FQNEAQ (reference sequence).